The clone carrying this T cell receptor (beta chain) was counted a single time. Its antigen is currently unknown. The data were obtained in a study of siplizumab effects on memory and regulatory T cells. Study-level results: Among alloreactive clones, only a minor fraction mapped to unstimulated subsets. Memory cells that were CD4+ and unstimulated gave rise to alloreactive sequences, which siplizumab significantly reduced. Neither a naive nor a memory phenotype was assignable to roughly 80-96% of proliferating CD4+ or CD8+ clones. Memory cells seemed less diverse than naive T cells, which seemed major alloresponse contributors.

From germline, CDR1 is KGHSH and CDR2 LQKENI. The CDR3 has 12 residues. V lost 2 bases and J 7 bases, leaving 9 bases between the germline ends. Generated by immunoSEQ multiplex PCR, the TCRdb table keeps only in-frame clones and is missing some. The sample consists of more than 85,000 clones, roughly 92% of them appearing once. The sequence came from a human donor in good health. Sequenced sample: Tregs sorted from blood. The chain carries TRBV18 and TRBJ2-7; unclear D gene. The CDR3 region is CASSPSIGEQYF. Here the CDR3 DNA reads TGTGCCAGCTCACCATCGATAGGGGAGCAGTACTTC.